This T cell receptor beta chain appears in the sequencing data of a study of CD8 T cells in ankylosing spondylitis. Study-wide results and caveats: Blood of patients with ankylosing spondylitis appeared to be characterized by a TCR beta motif of seven or eight highly homologous variants. There were earlier reports of some motif variants in reactive arthritis synovial fluid and blood. Disease-linked clones reportedly showed significant enrichment in matched ankylosing spondylitis synovial fluid.

The V gene's germline CDR1 is SNHLY and CDR2 FYNNEI. CDR3 size: 12 residues. To note about this clonotype: Its antigen is not known. At one end, the junction sequence differs from germline, possibly due to a read error.

With molecular barcodes, quantitative 5'-RACE was used to make the TCR beta libraries. In TCRdb, the 5' RACE reads were re-called with MiXCR into one record per CDR3 protein. This table holds fewer than 500,000 distinct CDR3 sequences, 25% to 30% found once. This chain uses TRBV2 with TRBJ1-1; 9 positions agree with TRBD1. This clonotype was sampled from a male donor with ankylosing spondylitis. The specimen was blood, either unsorted or a sorted T cell fraction (not recorded which). The CDR3 region is CASSLQGAWEPF. CDR3 DNA sequence: TGTGCCAGCAGTCTACAGGGGGCGTGGGAGCCATTT.